This T cell receptor (beta chain) was observed in a study of shared clonotypes between healthy human individuals. Study at large: The donor pool was made up of two women and three men aged 18 to 49.

In this sample, this clone turned up once. The protocol was immunoSEQ multiplex PCR, while the TCRdb copy is restricted to in-frame clones and leaves out a portion. The table has around 2.1 million clones, around 95% seen once; the top ten hold 0.13%. The germline gives CDR1 MGHRA, CDR2 YSYEKL. The V gene lost 7 bases and the J gene lost 4 bases, with 16 bases spanning the gap. This CDR3 contains 14 residues. V and J are TRBV4-1 and TRBJ1-1, with a weak D call TRBD1 (6 bases). This sequence was found in a man aged 18 to 35 in good health. Sample: naive CD4+ T cells sorted from blood. The subset is: CD45RA+ positively selected. The CDR3: CASTRGQVSTEAFF. The CDR3 nucleotides are TGCGCCAGCACCCGGGGGCAGGTCAGCACTGAAGCTTTCTTT.